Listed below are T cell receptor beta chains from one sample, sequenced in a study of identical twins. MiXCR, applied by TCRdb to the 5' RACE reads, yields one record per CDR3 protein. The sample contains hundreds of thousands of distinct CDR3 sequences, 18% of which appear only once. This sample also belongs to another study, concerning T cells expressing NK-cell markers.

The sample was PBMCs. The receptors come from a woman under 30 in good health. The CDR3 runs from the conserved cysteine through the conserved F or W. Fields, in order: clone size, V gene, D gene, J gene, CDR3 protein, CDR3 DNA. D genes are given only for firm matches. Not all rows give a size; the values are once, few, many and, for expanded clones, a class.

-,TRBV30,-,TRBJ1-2,CAWNSQGNYGYTF,TGTGCCTGGAATTCCCAAGGAAACTATGGCTACACCTTC
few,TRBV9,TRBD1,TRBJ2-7,CASSTGQGRYEQYF,TGTGCCAGCAGCACCGGACAGGGGAGATACGAGCAGTACTTC
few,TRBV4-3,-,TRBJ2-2,CASSRVQGYTGELFF,TGCGCCAGCAGCCGAGTACAGGGTTACACCGGGGAGCTGTTTTTT
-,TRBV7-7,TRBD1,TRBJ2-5,CASSYRTGWETQYF,TGTGCCAGCAGCTACAGGACAGGGTGGGAGACCCAGTACTTC
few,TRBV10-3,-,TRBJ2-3,CAISESTQITDTQYF,TGTGCCATCAGTGAGTCTACACAGATCACAGATACGCAGTATTTT
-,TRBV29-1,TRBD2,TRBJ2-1,CSVEGGLAGDDEQFF,TGCAGCGTTGAAGGCGGACTAGCGGGGGATGATGAGCAGTTCTTC
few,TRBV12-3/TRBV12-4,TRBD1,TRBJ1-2,CASSTGGSGYTF,TGTGCCAGCAGTACAGGGGGTAGCGGCTACACCTTC
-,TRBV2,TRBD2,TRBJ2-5,CASLRLAGSQETQYF,TGTGCCAGTCTTAGACTAGCGGGGTCCCAAGAGACCCAGTACTTC
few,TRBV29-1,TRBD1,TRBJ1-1,CSGRQGGMNTEAFF,TGCAGCGGTAGACAGGGTGGTATGAACACTGAAGCTTTCTTT
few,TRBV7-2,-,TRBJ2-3,CASRTLVGRGGTDTQYF,TGTGCCAGCAGGACCCTAGTCGGGCGGGGTGGCACAGATACGCAGTATTTT
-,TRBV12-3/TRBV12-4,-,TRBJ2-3,CASRRQGIADTQYF,TGTGCCAGCCGGCGCCAGGGGATAGCAGATACGCAGTATTTT
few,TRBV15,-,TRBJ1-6,CATSRDNQSPLHF,TGTGCCACCAGCAGAGATAACCAGTCACCCCTCCACTTT
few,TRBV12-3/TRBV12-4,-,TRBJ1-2,CASSLWSSHGYTF,TGTGCCAGCAGTTTATGGTCCTCGCATGGCTACACCTTC
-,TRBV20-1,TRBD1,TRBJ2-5,CSAVRQGGLETQYF,TGCAGTGCTGTAAGACAGGGGGGCCTGGAGACCCAGTACTTC
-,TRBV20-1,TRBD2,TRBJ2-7,CSASHSSGDPYEQYF,TGCAGTGCTAGTCACTCTAGCGGGGACCCCTACGAGCAGTACTTC
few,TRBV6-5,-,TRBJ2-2,CASSYSILGPGTGELFF,TGTGCCAGCAGTTACTCGATCCTAGGGCCAGGCACCGGGGAGCTGTTTTTT
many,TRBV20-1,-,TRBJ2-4,CSARVDRLAKNIQYF,TGCAGTGCTAGAGTGGACCGACTAGCCAAAAACATTCAGTACTTC
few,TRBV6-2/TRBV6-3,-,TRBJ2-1,CASSYQGRHNEQFF,TGTGCCAGCAGTTACCAGGGGCGACACAATGAGCAGTTCTTC
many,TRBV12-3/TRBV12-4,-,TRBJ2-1,CASSQNEQFF,TGTGCCAGCAGCCAAAATGAGCAGTTCTTC
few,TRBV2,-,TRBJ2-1,CASSGDPRSPFF,TGTGCCAGCAGTGGAGATCCCCGCAGTCCGTTCTTC